This TCR beta chain was sequenced during a study of vaccination effects on CD4 cells after COVID-19. Study-level information: Each participant received a vaccine that was either BNT162b2 or mRNA-1273, given as two doses.

Sequenced by immunoSEQ multiplex PCR; TCRdb stores in-frame clones only, minus some. The sample includes more than 20,000 clones, approximately 80% of them seen just once. As regards this clone: No antigen is known for it.

The CDR3 totals 15 residues. The germline CDR1 and CDR2 sequences are SGHRS and YFSETQ. The V segment lost 7 bases and the J segment 1 base; nucleotides outside the gene matches: 5. Sequencing in the ViraFEST assay came after antigen-specific CD4+ T cells had been expanded with viral peptide pools, which were used to stimulate PBMC. When ten to eleven days of culture had elapsed, CD4+ T cells were isolated. PCR-confirmed SARS-CoV-2 infection occurred in the person between March and December 2020. Cultures of under 2.5 million PBMC per well contained around 11 IU/ml IL-2 plus 10 ug/ml peptides. Regarding the study as a whole: There was marked clonal contraction among infection- and vaccine-induced clones late after vaccination. After vaccination, spike-reactive clones in convalescents were mostly new vaccine-induced clones.

This TCR was recovered from a human donor who had a prior SARS-CoV-2 infection. The sample consisted of CD4+ T cells from PBMCs cultured with HCoV-NL63 spike peptides, taken before COVID-19 vaccination. The chain carries TRBV5-1 and TRBJ2-6; 7 bases align to TRBD1. CDR3 region: CASGNRGSGANVLTF. The CDR3 coding sequence is TGCGCCAGCGGGAACAGGGGATCTGGGGCCAACGTCCTGACTTTC.